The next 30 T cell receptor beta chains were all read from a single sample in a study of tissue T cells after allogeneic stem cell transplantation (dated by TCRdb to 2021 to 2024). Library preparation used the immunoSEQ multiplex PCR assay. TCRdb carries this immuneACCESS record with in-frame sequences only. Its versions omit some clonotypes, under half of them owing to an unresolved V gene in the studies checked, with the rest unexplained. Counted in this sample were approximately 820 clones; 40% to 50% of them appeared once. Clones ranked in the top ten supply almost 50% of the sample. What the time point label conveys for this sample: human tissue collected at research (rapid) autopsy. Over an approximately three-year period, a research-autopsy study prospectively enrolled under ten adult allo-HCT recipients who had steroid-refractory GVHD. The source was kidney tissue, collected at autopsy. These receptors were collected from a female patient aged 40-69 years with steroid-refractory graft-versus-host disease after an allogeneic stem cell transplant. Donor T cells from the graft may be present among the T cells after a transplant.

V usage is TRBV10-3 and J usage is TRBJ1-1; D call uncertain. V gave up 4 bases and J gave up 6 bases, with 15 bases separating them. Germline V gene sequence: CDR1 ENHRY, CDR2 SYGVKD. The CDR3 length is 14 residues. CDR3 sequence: CAISVSPDRAEAFF. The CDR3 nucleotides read TGTGCCATCAGTGTGAGCCCCGACCGGGCTGAAGCTTTCTTT.

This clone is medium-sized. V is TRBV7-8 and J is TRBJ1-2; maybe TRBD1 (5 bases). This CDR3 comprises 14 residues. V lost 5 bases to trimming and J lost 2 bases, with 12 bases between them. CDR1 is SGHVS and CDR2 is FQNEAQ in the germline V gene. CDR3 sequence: CASSAHRDNYGYTF. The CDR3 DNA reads TGTGCCAGCAGCGCCCACCGGGACAACTATGGCTACACCTTC.

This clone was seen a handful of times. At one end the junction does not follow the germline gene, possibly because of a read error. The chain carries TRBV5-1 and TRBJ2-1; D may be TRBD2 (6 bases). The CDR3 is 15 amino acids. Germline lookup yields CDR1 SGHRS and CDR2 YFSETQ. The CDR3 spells CASSPLTASSAGSLF. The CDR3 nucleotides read TGCGCCAGCAGCCCCCTCACGGCTAGTAGCGCCGGGAGTCTCTTC.

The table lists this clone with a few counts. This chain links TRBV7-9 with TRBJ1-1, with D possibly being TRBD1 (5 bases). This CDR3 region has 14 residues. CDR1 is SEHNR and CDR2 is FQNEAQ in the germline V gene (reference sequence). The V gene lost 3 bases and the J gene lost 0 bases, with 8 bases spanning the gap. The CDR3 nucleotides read TGTGCCAGCAGCTTGGGGGTCATGAACACTGAAGCTTTCTTT. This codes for CASSLGVMNTEAFF.

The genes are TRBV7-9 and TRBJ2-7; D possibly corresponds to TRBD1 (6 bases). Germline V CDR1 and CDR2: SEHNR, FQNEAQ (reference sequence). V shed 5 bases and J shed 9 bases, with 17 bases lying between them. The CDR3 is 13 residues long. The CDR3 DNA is TGTGCCAGCAGCCCCAGGGGCGGCTGGGGGCAGTACTTC. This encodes CASSPRGGWGQYF.

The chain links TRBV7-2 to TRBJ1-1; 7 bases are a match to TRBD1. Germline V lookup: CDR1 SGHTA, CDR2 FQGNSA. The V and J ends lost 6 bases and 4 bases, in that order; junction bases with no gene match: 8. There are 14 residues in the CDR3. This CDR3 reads CASSRGQLPTEAFF. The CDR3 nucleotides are TGTGCCAGCAGTAGGGGACAGTTACCCACTGAAGCTTTCTTT.

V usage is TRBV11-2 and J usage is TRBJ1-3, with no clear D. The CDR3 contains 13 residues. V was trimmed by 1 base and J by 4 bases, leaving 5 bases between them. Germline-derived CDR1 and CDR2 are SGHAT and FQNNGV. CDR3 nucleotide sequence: TGTGCCAGCAGCTTAGGCCCCGGAAACACCATATATTTT. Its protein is CASSLGPGNTIYF.

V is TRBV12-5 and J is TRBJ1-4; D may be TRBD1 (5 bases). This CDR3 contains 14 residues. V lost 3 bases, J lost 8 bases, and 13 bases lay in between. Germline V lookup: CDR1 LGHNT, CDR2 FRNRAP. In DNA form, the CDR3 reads TGTGCTAGTGGTTTAGGGCAGGGAAAGGAAAAACTGTTTTTT. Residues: CASGLGQGKEKLFF.

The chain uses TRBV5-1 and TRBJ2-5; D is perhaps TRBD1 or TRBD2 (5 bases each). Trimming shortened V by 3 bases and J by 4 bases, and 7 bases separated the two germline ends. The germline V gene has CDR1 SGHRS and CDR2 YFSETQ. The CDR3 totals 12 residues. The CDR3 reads CASSSRGETQYF. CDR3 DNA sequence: TGCGCCAGCAGCTCGAGGGGAGAGACCCAGTACTTC.

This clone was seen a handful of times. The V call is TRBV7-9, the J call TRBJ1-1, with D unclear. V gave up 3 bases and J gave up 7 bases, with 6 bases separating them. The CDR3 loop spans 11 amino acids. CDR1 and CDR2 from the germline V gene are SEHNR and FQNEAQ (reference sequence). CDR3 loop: CASSFYSEAFF. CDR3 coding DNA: TGTGCCAGCAGCTTTTACAGTGAAGCTTTCTTT. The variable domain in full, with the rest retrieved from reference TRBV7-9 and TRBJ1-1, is DTGVSQNPRHKITKRGQNVTFRCDPISEHNRLYWYRQTLGQGPEFLTYFQNEAQLEKSRLLSDRFSAERPKGSFSTLEIQRTEQGDSAMYLCASSFYSEAFFGQGTRLTVV.

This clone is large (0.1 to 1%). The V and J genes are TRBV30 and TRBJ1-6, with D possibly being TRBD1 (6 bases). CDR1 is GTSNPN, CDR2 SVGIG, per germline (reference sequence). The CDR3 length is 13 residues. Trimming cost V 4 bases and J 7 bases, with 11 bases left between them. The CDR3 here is CAWTGQRNSPLHF. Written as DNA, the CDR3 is TGTGCCTGGACAGGACAGCGGAATTCACCCCTCCACTTT. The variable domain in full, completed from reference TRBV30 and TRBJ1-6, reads SQTIHQWPATLVQPVGSPLSLECTVEGTSNPNLYWYRQAAGRGLQLLFYSVGIGQISSEVPQNLSASRPQDRQFILSSKKLLLSDSGFYLCAWTGQRNSPLHFGNGTRLTVT.

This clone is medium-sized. The CDR3 DNA reads as TGTGCCAGCATACAGCGGGAGTTGTATGAGCAGTTCTTC. It specifies CASIQRELYEQFF. The V call is TRBV2, the J call TRBJ2-1, with 8 bases matching TRBD2. The CDR3 totals 13 residues. After removal of 7 bases from V and 8 bases from J, the junction contained 7 bases not matched to a gene. Germline CDR1 is SNHLY and CDR2 is FYNNEI.

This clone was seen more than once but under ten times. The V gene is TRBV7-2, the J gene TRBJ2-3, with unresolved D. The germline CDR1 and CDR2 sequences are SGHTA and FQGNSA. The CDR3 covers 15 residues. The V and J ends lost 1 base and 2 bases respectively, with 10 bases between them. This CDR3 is CASSLVQVITDTQYF. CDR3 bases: TGTGCCAGCAGCTTAGTTCAGGTGATCACAGATACGCAGTATTTT.

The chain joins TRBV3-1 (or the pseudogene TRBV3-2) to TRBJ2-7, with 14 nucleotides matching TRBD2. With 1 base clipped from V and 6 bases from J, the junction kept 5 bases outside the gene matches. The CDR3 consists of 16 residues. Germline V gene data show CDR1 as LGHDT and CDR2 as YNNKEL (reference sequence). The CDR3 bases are TGTGCCAGCAGCCAAGGGGGACTAGCGGGAGTTTTCGAGCAGTACTTC. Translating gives CASSQGGLAGVFEQYF.

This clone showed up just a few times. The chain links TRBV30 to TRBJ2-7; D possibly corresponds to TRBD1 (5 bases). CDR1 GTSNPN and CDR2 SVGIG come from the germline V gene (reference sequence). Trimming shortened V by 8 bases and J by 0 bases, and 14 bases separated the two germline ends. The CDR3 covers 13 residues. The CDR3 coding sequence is TGTGCCCGGTCTGTGGACAACTCCTACGAGCAGTACTTC. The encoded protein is CARSVDNSYEQYF.

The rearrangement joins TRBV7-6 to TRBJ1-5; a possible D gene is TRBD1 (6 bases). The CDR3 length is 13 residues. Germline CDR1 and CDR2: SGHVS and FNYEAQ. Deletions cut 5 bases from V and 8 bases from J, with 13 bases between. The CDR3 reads CASSPTAGEPQHF. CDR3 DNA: TGTGCCAGCAGCCCTACGGCAGGGGAGCCCCAGCATTTT.

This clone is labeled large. CDR3 in DNA: TGTGCCTGGAGCGTCTCATGGGCCGGGGAGCTGTTTTTT. This sequence encodes CAWSVSWAGELFF. The chain uses TRBV30 and TRBJ2-2, with D unclear. The CDR3 covers 13 residues. Germline assignment: CDR1 GTSNPN and CDR2 SVGIG (reference sequence). Trimming took 3 bases from V and 6 from J, leaving 11 bases between them.

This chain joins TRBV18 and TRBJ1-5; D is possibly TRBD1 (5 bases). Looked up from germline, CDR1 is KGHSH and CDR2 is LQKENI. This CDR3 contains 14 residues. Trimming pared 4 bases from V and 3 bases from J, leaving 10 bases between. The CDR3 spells CASSRGHNNQPQHF. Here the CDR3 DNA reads TGTGCCAGCTCACGTGGACATAACAATCAGCCCCAGCATTTT. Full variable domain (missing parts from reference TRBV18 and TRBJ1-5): NAGVMQNPRHLVRRRGQEARLRCSPMKGHSHVYWYRQLPEEGLKFMVYLQKENIIDESGMPKERFSAEFPKEGPSILRIQQVVRGDSAAYFCASSRGHNNQPQHFGDGTRLSIL.

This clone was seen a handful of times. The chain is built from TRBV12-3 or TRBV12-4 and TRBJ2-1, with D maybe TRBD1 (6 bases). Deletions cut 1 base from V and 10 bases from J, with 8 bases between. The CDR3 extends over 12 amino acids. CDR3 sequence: CASSLGQGEQFF. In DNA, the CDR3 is TGTGCCAGCAGTTTAGGCCAGGGGGAGCAGTTCTTC.

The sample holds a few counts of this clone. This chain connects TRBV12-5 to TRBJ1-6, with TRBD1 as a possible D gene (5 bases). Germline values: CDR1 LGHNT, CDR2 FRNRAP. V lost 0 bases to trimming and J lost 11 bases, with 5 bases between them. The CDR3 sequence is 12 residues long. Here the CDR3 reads CASGLVGAPLHF. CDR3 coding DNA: TGTGCTAGTGGTTTGGTAGGGGCACCCCTCCACTTT.

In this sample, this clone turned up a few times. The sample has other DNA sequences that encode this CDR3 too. DNA for the CDR3: TGTGCCAGCAGTTTAAAAAGAGGTCAGGGGAAGACCGGGGAGCTGTTTTTT. This sequence encodes CASSLKRGQGKTGELFF. The chain combines TRBV27 with TRBJ2-2; tentative D call: TRBD1 (6 bases). Per germline, CDR1 MNHEY and CDR2 SMNVEV (reference sequence). Trimming shortened V by 2 bases and J by 5 bases, and 18 bases separated the two germline ends. The CDR3 is 17 residues long.

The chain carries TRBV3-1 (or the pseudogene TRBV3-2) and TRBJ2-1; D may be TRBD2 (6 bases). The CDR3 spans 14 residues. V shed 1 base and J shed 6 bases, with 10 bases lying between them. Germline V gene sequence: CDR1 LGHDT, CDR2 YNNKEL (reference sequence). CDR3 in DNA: TGTGCCAGCAGCCAAGGGGACTGGGTCAATGAGCAGTTCTTC. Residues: CASSQGDWVNEQFF.

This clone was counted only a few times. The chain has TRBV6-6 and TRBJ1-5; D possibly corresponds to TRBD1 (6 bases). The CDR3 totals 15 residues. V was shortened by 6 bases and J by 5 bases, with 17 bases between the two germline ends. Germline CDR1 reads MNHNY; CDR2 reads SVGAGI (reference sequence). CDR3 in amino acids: CASRLTGKRDQPQHF. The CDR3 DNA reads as TGTGCCAGCAGACTCACAGGGAAACGGGATCAGCCCCAGCATTTT.

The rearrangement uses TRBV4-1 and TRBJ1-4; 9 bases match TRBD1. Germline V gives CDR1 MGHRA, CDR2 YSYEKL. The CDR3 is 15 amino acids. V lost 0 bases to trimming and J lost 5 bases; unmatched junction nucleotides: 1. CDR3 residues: CASSQDGTGNEKLFF. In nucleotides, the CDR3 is TGCGCCAGCAGCCAAGATGGGACAGGGAATGAAAAACTGTTTTTT.

CDR3 sequence (DNA): TGCGCCAGCAGTCATCGGAGATACTCTGGGGCCAACGTCCTGACTTTC. Its translation: CASSHRRYSGANVLTF. The J gene is TRBJ2-6, the V gene TRBV23-1; D ambiguous. TRBV23-1 is labeled an ORF, and its function is uncertain. Trimming cost V 3 bases and J 0 bases, with 9 bases left between them. The CDR3 consists of 16 residues.

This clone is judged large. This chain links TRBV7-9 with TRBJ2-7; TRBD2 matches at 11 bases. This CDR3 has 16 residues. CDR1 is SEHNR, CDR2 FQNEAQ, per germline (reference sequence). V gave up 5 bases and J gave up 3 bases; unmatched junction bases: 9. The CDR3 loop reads CASSRSGTSGIYEQYF. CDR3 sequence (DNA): TGTGCCAGCAGCCGGTCGGGGACTAGCGGTATCTACGAGCAGTACTTC.

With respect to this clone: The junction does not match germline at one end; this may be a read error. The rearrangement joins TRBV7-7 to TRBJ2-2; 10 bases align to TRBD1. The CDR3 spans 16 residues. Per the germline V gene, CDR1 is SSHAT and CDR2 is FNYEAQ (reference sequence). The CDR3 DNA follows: TGTGCTAGCAGCTCACGACAGGGGGCGAGCACCGGGGAGCTGTTTTTT. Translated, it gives CASSSRQGASTGELFF.

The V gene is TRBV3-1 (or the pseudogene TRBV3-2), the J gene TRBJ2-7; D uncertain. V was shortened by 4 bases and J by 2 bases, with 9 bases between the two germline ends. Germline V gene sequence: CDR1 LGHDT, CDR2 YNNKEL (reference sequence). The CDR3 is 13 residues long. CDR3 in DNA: TGTGCCAGCAGCCCGCGACTCACCTACGAGCAGTACTTC. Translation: CASSPRLTYEQYF.

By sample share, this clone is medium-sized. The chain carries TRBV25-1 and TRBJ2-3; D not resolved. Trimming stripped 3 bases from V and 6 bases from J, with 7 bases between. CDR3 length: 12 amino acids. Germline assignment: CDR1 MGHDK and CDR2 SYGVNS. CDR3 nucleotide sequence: TGTGCCAGCAGTGACCTCAAGGATACGCAGTATTTT. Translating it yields CASSDLKDTQYF.

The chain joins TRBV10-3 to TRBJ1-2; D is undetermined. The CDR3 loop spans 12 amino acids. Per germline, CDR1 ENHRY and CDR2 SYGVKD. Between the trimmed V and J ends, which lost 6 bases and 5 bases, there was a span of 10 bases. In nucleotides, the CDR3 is TGTGCCATCAGGGACCGTTTTTATGGCTACACCTTC. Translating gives CAIRDRFYGYTF.